These 8 T cell receptor beta chains came from one sample sequenced in a study of T cell responses to AZD1222 COVID-19 vaccine. The table came from immunoSEQ multiplex PCR; TCRdb's copy has only in-frame clones and leaves some out. The top ten clones hold approximately 4.7% of a sample with approximately 150,000 clones, roughly 84% of them seen once. The source was peripheral blood, collected 28 days after the second AZD1222 dose. Receptors originate from an adult who received the AZD1222 COVID-19 vaccine.

The V gene is TRBV5-4, the J gene TRBJ2-7; D possibly corresponds to TRBD2 (6 bases). Germline V gives CDR1 SGHNT, CDR2 YYREEE (reference sequence). The ends were cut back, 0 bases at V and 3 bases at J, with 7 bases in the middle. This CDR3 comprises 13 residues. The CDR3: CASSLGGVYEQYF. The CDR3 DNA reads TGTGCCAGCAGCTTGGGGGGGGTCTACGAGCAGTACTTC.

This clone has a handful of counts. The gene calls are TRBV2 and TRBJ1-1; D is undetermined. Germline lookup yields CDR1 SNHLY and CDR2 FYNNEI. Between the trimmed V and J ends, which lost 6 bases and 4 bases, there was a span of 18 bases. The CDR3 has 15 residues. The CDR3 nucleotides read TGTGCCAGCAGCTTCGGGGATACATCATTCACTGAAGCTTTCTTT. Translation gives CASSFGDTSFTEAFF. The entire variable domain, with the rest obtained from reference TRBV2 and TRBJ1-1, is as follows: EPEVTQTPSHQVTQMGQEVILRCVPISNHLYFYWYRQILGQKVEFLVSFYNNEISEKSEIFDDQFSVERPDGSNFTLKIRSTKLEDSAMYFCASSFGDTSFTEAFFGQGTRLTVV.

This chain links TRBV11-2 with TRBJ1-2, with D maybe TRBD1 (5 bases). Germline V gives CDR1 SGHAT, CDR2 FQNNGV. V lost 0 bases and J 4 bases, leaving 12 bases between the germline ends. The CDR3 sequence is 15 residues long. CDR3 sequence reads: CASSLDLGELYGYTF. DNA of the CDR3: TGTGCCAGCAGCTTAGATCTAGGGGAGCTCTATGGCTACACCTTC.

The V and J genes are TRBV2 and TRBJ2-1; D is undetermined. The germline CDR1 and CDR2 sequences are SNHLY and FYNNEI. CDR3 length equals 11 residues. Trimming shortened V by 8 bases and J by 10 bases, and 12 bases separated the two germline ends. CDR3: CASETFREQFF. DNA of the CDR3: TGTGCCAGCGAAACCTTCCGGGAGCAGTTCTTC.

The chain carries TRBV6-1 and TRBJ2-2, with TRBD2 identical over 10 bases. Germline V CDR1 and CDR2: MNHNS, SASEGT. The CDR3 length is 17 residues. The J segment lost 0 bases and the V segment lost 4 bases, leaving 5 bases of the junction unmatched. The CDR3 nucleotides read TGTGCCAGCAGTGTTGTTAGCGGGAGGACGAACACCGGGGAGCTGTTTTTT. It encodes CASSVVSGRTNTGELFF.

The gene calls are TRBV2 and TRBJ1-1, with D perhaps matching TRBD1 (5 bases). The CDR3 consists of 10 residues. Germline V CDR1 and CDR2: SNHLY, FYNNEI. The V and J ends lost 5 bases and 11 bases respectively, with 9 bases between them. CDR3 sequence (DNA): TGTGCCAGCAGTCAGGGTCTGGCTTTCTTT. Its protein is CASSQGLAFF.

This clone was seen more than once but under ten times. V and J are TRBV7-9 and TRBJ1-1; TRBD1 is a possible D gene (6 bases). This CDR3 spans 14 amino acids. V lost 1 base to trimming and J lost 6 bases, with 12 bases between them. CDR1 and CDR2 (germline): SEHNR, FQNEAQ (reference sequence). The CDR3 nucleotides read TGTGCCAGCAGCTTAGTTCAGGGGATCGCTGAAGCTTTCTTT. Protein: CASSLVQGIAEAFF. Variable domain in full (rest from reference TRBV7-9 and TRBJ1-1): DTGVSQNPRHKITKRGQNVTFRCDPISEHNRLYWYRQTLGQGPEFLTYFQNEAQLEKSRLLSDRFSAERPKGSFSTLEIQRTEQGDSAMYLCASSLVQGIAEAFFGQGTRLTVV.

J is TRBJ1-1 and V is TRBV7-9; no firm D call. Trimming removed 3 bases from V and 1 base from J, with 6 bases in between. Germline V gene data show CDR1 as SEHNR and CDR2 as FQNEAQ (reference sequence). The CDR3 has 13 amino acids. The CDR3 nucleotides are TGTGCCAGCAGCTTGGTGTGGAACACTGAAGCTTTCTTT. This sequence encodes CASSLVWNTEAFF.